Sequencing of this T cell receptor (beta chain) was carried out in a study of CD8 T cell repertoires and HIV-1 epitope variants. TCRdb's copy holds only in-frame clones and misses some; the assay was immunoSEQ multiplex PCR. The data contain more than 85,000 clones, around 75% of them singletons. The sequence was collected from a male donor with HIV. The specimen was uncultured baseline CD8+ T cells from peripheral blood mononuclear cells (PBMCs).

CDR3 sequence: CASSWTSVTEQYF. The CDR3 region has the DNA TGTGCCAGCAGCTGGACTAGCGTAACCGAGCAGTACTTC. J is TRBJ2-7 and V is TRBV6-5; 9 bases align to TRBD2. The V segment lost 6 bases and the J segment 6 bases; nucleotides outside the gene matches: 6. This CDR3 region has 13 residues. Germline-derived CDR1 and CDR2 are MNHEY and SVGAGI.